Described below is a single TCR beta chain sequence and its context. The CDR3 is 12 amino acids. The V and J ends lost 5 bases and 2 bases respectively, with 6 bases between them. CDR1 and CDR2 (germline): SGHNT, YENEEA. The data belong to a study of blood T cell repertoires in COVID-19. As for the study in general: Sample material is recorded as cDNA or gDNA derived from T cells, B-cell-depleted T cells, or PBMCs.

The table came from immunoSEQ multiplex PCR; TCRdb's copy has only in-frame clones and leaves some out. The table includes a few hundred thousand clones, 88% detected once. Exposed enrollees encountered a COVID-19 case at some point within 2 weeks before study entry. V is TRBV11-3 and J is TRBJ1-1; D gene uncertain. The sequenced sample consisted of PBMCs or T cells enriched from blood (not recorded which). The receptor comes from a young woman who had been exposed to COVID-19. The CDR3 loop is CASSDKNTEAFF. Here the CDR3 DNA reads TGTGCCAGCAGCGACAAAAACACTGAAGCTTTCTTT.